The rows below give T cell receptor beta chains drawn from one sample of a study of CD8+ T cells in alopecia areata. Sequencing was performed with immunoSEQ multiplex PCR; in TCRdb, only in-frame clones are kept and a portion is missing. The sample records 150,000 to 200,000 clones, roughly 63% being singletons. Sequences were derived from CD4+ T cells sorted from blood, sampled between weeks 55 and 65, from a patient treated with tofacitinib. The receptors were sampled from a human donor with alopecia areata. CDR3s include the opening cysteine and the closing phenylalanine or tryptophan. D genes are given only for firm matches. The size field is filled for only some rows; it gives once, few, many or a size class.

-	TRBJ2-7	-	TRBV25-1	TGTGCCAGCAGTGATCCGAGCTCCTACGAGCAGTACTTC	CASSDPSSYEQYF
few	TRBJ2-3	TRBD1	TRBV7-8	TGTGCCAGCAGCCTAACACGGGACAGGCCCTCCCGGGATACGCAGTATTTT	CASSLTRDRPSRDTQYF
-	TRBJ2-1	-	TRBV4-2	TGTGCCAGCAGCCCAACCGGACTGAGGGGCGTTTCATATGAGCAGTTCTTC	CASSPTGLRGVSYEQFF
few	TRBJ2-3	TRBD1	TRBV5-7	TGTGCCAGCAGCTTAGGACAGGGGCTTTGCACAGATACGCAGTATTTT	CASSLGQGLCTDTQYF
few	TRBJ1-1	-	TRBV9	TGTGCCAGCAGCGTATCATGGGGGACTGAAGCTTTCTTT	CASSVSWGTEAFF
few	TRBJ2-3	TRBD2	TRBV7-3	TGTGCCAGCACCCGGAGCGGGGGGGCCCCAGATACGCAGTATTTT	CASTRSGGAPDTQYF
-	TRBJ2-5	-	TRBV4-2	TGTGCCAGCAGCCAAGGGACTAACCAAGAGACCCAGTACTTC	CASSQGTNQETQYF
-	TRBJ2-5	TRBD2	TRBV15	TGTGCCACCAGCAGAGCGGGGGGGCTAGGAGAGACCCAGTACTTC	CATSRAGGLGETQYF
-	TRBJ1-1	TRBD1	TRBV5-1	TGCGCCAGCTCGAGACAGGGGAACACTGAAGCTTTCTTT	CASSRQGNTEAFF
few	TRBJ2-7	-	TRBV2	TGTGCCAGCAGTGTCGGGGACTTCTCGTACGAGCAGTACTTC	CASSVGDFSYEQYF
-	TRBJ2-5	-	TRBV7-7	TGTGCTAGCAGCCCATCGACAGGCTTTGGGGAGACCCAGTACTTC	CASSPSTGFGETQYF
few	TRBJ1-3	-	TRBV7-8	TGTGCCAGCAGCGTAGACAGCTCTGGAAACACCATATATTTT	CASSVDSSGNTIYF
-	TRBJ2-5	TRBD1	TRBV29-1	TGCAGCGCCCAACCGCGACAGGGGGGAGCGGAGACCCAGTACTTC	CSAQPRQGGAETQYF
few	TRBJ1-2	-	TRBV4-1	TGCGCCAGCAGCCAAGTAGCGGCCCAAGCAGATCGCAGACTTAACTATGGCTACACCTTC	CASSQVAAQADRRLNYGYTF
-	TRBJ2-1	TRBD2	TRBV5-4	TGTGCCAGCAGCGCTGTCGGGACTAGCGGGGCCTACAATGAGCAGTTCTTC	CASSAVGTSGAYNEQFF
-	TRBJ2-7	-	TRBV2	TGTGCCAGCAGTGCTTCTTTTAGGTTTTACGAGCAGTACTTC	CASSASFRFYEQYF
-	TRBJ1-4	-	TRBV30	TGTGCCTGGAGATGGGGAGGCTCAACTAATGAAAAACTGTTTTTT	CAWRWGGSTNEKLFF
few	TRBJ1-6	TRBD1	TRBV14	TGTGCCACCAACGGACAGGTTAATTCACCCCTCCACTTT	CATNGQVNSPLHF
-	TRBJ1-4	TRBD1	TRBV27	TGTGCCAGCAGTTCCGACAGGGAACCTGAAAAACTGTTTTTT	CASSSDREPEKLFF
few	TRBJ1-1	-	TRBV29-1	TGCAGCGTTACTTTCGGGGGGCGGAGGGATACTGAAGCTTTCTTT	CSVTFGGRRDTEAFF
few	TRBJ2-7	TRBD1	TRBV14	TGTGCCAGCAGCCAAGGTCAGGGGGTGATCTACGAGCAGTACTTC	CASSQGQGVIYEQYF
-	TRBJ1-1	-	TRBV6-1	TGTGCCAGCAGTTCGGGAGGCTTGAACACTGAAGCTTTCTTT	CASSSGGLNTEAFF
-	TRBJ2-7	TRBD1	TRBV6-5	TGTGCCAGCAGTTACGGGACAGGGACCTACGAGCAGTACTTC	CASSYGTGTYEQYF
once	TRBJ1-6	-	TRBV4-1	TGCGCCAGCAGCCAAGATAGGGCATACCAGAGCTCCTATAATTCACCCCTCCACTTT	CASSQDRAYQSSYNSPLHF
few	TRBJ1-2	TRBD1	TRBV29-1	TGCAGCACCTCAGACAGGGGGCTTGGCGGCTACACCTTC	CSTSDRGLGGYTF
few	TRBJ2-5	-	TRBV7-9	TGTGCCAGCAGCCCCAGGGTGGTACAAGAGACCCAGTACTTC	CASSPRVVQETQYF
-	TRBJ2-1	-	TRBV25-1	TGTGCCAGCAGTGACAGGGGATACTCCTACAATGAGCAGTTCTTC	CASSDRGYSYNEQFF
few	TRBJ2-1	TRBD2	TRBV30	TGTGCCTGGGGAAGGCTAGCGGGCCACCCACCGCAGTTCTTC	CAWGRLAGHPPQFF
few	TRBJ2-3	-	TRBV9	TGTGCCAGCAGCGTAGGGGCAGGGAACCCAGATACGCAGTATTTT	CASSVGAGNPDTQYF
-	TRBJ1-2	-	TRBV7-9	TGTGCCAGCAGCTTAGCGGTCTCCAGAAACTATGGCTACACCTTC	CASSLAVSRNYGYTF
-	TRBJ1-2	-	TRBV5-1	TGCGCCAGCAGCCCGACGGCTAACTATGGCTACACCTTC	CASSPTANYGYTF
-	TRBJ1-2	-	TRBV30	TGTGCCTGGAAACTCGGGCGGGGCTACACCTTC	CAWKLGRGYTF
-	TRBJ1-2	-	TRBV2	TGTGCCAGCAGTGCTTCTTATGGCTACACCTTC	CASSASYGYTF
-	TRBJ2-3	TRBD1	TRBV29-1	TGCAGCGTTGAAAAGACAGGGAGCACAGATACGCAGTATTTT	CSVEKTGSTDTQYF
-	TRBJ2-2	TRBD1	TRBV4-1	TGCGCCAGCAGCTTAGACGGGACAGGGGGTTCGAACACCGGGGAGCTGTTTTTT	CASSLDGTGGSNTGELFF
-	TRBJ1-2	-	TRBV4-2	TGTGCCAGCAGCCAAGAACAGGGTGCCAACTATGGCTACACCTTC	CASSQEQGANYGYTF
-	TRBJ1-5	-	TRBV6-1	TGTGCCAGCCGACCGGCGTGGGCTCAGCCCCAGCATTTT	CASRPAWAQPQHF
-	TRBJ1-4	-	TRBV30	TGTGCCTGGAGTGTCCGTGCGGGGTCCAGTGAAAAACTGTTTTTT	CAWSVRAGSSEKLFF
once	TRBJ1-4	-	TRBV29-1	TGCAGCGTTGGTTTTAATGAAAAACTGTTTTTT	CSVGFNEKLFF
few	TRBJ2-4	-	TRBV2	TGTGCCAGCACCGCGGGGGCTGGTGTGGACATTCAGTACTTC	CASTAGAGVDIQYF